What follows is one T cell receptor (beta chain) and its context. The sample belongs to a study of blood T cell repertoires in COVID-19. Study information: Samples taken during acute and convalescent COVID-19 were collected in the United States, Italy and Spain.

Repertoires were generated with immunoSEQ multiplex PCR, while TCRdb's copy carries only in-frame clones and drops some. This table has hundreds of thousands of clones, 80% to 90% appearing once. The cohort comprised adults aged about 18 to 100 years residing in about two dozen US areas. Allocation to cohorts depended on clinical history reported by the participants. This clonotype was sampled from a man aged 25-45 years who had recovered from COVID-19. What was sequenced was PBMCs or T cells enriched from blood (not recorded which).

The CDR3 region has the DNA TGTGCCATCGCGGGTTCTGGGAACACTGAAGCTTTCTTT. Translated, it gives CAIAGSGNTEAFF. The chain links TRBV28 to TRBJ1-1; no definite D call. From germline, CDR1 is MDHEN and CDR2 SYDVKM. The CDR3 is 13 amino acids. The ends were cut back, 10 bases at V and 1 base at J, with 13 bases in the middle.